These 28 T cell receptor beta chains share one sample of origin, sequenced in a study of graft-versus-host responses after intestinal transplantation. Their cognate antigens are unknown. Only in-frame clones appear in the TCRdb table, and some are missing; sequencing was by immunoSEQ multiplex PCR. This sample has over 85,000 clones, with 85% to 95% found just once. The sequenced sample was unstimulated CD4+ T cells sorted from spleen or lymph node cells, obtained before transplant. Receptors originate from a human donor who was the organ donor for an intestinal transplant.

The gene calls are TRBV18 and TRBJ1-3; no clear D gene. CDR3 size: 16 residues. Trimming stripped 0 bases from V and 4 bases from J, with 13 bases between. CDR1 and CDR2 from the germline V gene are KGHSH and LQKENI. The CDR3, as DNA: TGTGCCAGCTCACCACCAGGGCAGATGGCGGGAAACACCATATATTTT. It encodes CASSPPGQMAGNTIYF.

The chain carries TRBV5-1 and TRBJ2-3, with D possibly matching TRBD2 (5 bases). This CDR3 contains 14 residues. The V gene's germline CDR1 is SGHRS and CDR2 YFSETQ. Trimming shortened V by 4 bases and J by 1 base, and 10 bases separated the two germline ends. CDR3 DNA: TGCGCCAGCAGCACGCCCGGGGGCACAGATACGCAGTATTTT. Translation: CASSTPGGTDTQYF.

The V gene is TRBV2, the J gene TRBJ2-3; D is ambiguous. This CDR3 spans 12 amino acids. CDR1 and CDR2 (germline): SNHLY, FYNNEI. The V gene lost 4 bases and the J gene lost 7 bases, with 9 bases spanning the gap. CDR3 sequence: CASSAAANTQYF. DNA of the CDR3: TGTGCCAGCAGTGCGGCGGCGAATACGCAGTATTTT.

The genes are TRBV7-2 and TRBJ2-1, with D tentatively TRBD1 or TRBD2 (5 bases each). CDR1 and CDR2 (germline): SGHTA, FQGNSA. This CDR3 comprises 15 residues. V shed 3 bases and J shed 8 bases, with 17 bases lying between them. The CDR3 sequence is CASSLWGRNSDEQFF. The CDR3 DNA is TGTGCCAGCAGCTTGTGGGGACGCAACTCGGATGAGCAGTTCTTC. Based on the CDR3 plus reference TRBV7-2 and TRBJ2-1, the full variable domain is GAGVSQSPSNKVTEKGKDVELRCDPISGHTALYWYRQSLGQGLEFLIYFQGNSAPDKSGLPSDRFSAERTGGSVSTLTIQRTQQEDSAVYLCASSLWGRNSDEQFFGPGTRLTVL.

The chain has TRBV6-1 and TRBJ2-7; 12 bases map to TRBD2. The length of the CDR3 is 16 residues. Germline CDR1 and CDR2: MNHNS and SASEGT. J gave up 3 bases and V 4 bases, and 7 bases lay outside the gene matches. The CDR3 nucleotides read TGTGCCAGCAGTGGACTAGCGGGGGCTAGTTTCTACGAGCAGTACTTC. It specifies CASSGLAGASFYEQYF.

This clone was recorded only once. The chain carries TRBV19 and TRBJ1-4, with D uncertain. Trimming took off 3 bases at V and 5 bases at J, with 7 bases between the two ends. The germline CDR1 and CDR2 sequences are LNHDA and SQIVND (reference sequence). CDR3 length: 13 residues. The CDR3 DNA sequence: TGTGCCAGTAGTATTCTTCGGAATGAAAAACTGTTTTTT. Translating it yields CASSILRNEKLFF.

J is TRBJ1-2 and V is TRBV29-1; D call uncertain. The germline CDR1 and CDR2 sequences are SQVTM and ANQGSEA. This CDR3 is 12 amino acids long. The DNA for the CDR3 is TGCATCGCCCGCCGAGGAGACTATGGCTACACCTTC. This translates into CIARRGDYGYTF.

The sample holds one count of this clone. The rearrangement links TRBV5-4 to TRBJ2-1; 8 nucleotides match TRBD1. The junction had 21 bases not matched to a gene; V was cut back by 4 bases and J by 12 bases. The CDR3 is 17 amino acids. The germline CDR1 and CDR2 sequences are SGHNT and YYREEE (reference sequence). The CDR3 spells CASSRRTGSVHSSGQFF. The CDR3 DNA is TGTGCCAGCAGCCGACGGACAGGGTCGGTTCACTCCTCGGGGCAGTTCTTC.

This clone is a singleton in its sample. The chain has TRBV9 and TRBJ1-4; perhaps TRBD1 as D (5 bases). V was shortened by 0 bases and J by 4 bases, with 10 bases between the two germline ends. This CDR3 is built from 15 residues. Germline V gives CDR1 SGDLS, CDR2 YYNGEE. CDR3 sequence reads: CASSVVRGVNEKLFF. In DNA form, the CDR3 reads TGTGCCAGCAGCGTAGTGAGGGGCGTTAATGAAAAACTGTTTTTT.

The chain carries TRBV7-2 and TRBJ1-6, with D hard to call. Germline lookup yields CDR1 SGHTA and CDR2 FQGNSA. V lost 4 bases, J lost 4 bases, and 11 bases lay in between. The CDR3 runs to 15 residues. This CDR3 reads CASSYKGVYNSPLHF. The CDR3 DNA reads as TGTGCCAGCAGCTACAAGGGAGTTTATAATTCACCCCTCCACTTT.

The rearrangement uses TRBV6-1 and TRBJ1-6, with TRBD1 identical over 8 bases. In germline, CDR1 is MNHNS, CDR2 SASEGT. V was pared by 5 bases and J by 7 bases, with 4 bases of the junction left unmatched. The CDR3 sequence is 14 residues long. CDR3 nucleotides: TGTGCCAGCAGTTCGGACAGGGCCAATTCACCCCTCCACTTT. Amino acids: CASSSDRANSPLHF.

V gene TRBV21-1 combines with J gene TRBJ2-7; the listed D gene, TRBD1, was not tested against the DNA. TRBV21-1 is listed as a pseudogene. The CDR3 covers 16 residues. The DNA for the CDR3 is TGTGCCAGCAGCCCCAGCCAACAGGGCCTTGGCTACGAGCAGTACTTC. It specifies CASSPSQQGLGYEQYF.

CDR3 sequence reads: CASSPLSGQGITGNTIYF. The DNA of the CDR3 is TGTGCCAGCTCACCGTTGTCGGGACAGGGTATAACTGGAAACACCATATATTTT. V is TRBV18 and J is TRBJ1-3; 9 nucleotides line up with TRBD1. With V trimmed by 3 bases and J by 2 bases, 11 bases remained unmatched. The CDR3 is 18 residues long. The germline gives CDR1 KGHSH, CDR2 LQKENI.

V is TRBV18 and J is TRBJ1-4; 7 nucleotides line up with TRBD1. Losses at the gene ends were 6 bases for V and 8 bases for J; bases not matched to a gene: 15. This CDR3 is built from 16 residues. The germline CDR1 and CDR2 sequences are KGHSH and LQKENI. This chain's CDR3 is CASSPTGSPRLEKLFF. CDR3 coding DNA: TGTGCCAGCTCTCCGACAGGGAGCCCTCGTCTAGAAAAACTGTTTTTT.

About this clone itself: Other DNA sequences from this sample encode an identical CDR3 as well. CDR3 DNA: TGTGCCTGGACCGGGGGGCAGGGATCTCGTAATTCACCCCTCCACTTT. The encoded protein is CAWTGGQGSRNSPLHF. V and J are TRBV30 and TRBJ1-6; possible D gene TRBD1, 6 bases. The V end lost 4 bases, the J end lost 6 bases, and 19 bases lay between the germline ends. In germline, CDR1 is GTSNPN, CDR2 SVGIG (reference sequence). The CDR3 runs to 16 residues.

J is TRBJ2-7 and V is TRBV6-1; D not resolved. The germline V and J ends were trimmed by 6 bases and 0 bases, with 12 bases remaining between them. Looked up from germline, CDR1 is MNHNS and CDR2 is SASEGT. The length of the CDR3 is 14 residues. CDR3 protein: CASRPRPSSYEQYF. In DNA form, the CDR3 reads TGTGCCAGCAGGCCCCGACCTAGCTCCTACGAGCAGTACTTC.

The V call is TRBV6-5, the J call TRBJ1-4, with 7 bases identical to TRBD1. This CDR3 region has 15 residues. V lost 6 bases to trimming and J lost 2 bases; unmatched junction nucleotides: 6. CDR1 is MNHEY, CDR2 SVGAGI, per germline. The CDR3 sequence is CASRLTGATNEKLFF. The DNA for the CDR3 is TGTGCCAGCAGACTAACAGGGGCGACTAATGAAAAACTGTTTTTT.

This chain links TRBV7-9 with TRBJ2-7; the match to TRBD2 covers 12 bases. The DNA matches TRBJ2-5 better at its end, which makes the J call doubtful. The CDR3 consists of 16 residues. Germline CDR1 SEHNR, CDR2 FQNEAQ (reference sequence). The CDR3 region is CASSLARLAGVETQYF. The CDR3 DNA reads TGTGCCAGCAGCTTAGCGCGACTAGCGGGGGTAGAGACCCAGTACTTC.

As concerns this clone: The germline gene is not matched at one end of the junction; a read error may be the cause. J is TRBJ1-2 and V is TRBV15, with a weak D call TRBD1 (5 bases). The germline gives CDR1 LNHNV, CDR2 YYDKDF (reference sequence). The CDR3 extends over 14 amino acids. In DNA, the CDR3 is TGTGCCACCAGCAGGGGGGACGGACCCCCAGAGAGGGCCTTC. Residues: CATSRGDGPPERAF.

CDR3 coding DNA: TGTGCCAGCACTTCCAAGACAAGGAGCTCCTACAATGAGCAGTTCTTC. Its protein is CASTSKTRSSYNEQFF. This chain uses TRBV28 with TRBJ2-1; D gene uncertain. This CDR3 spans 16 amino acids. The germline V gene has CDR1 MDHEN and CDR2 SYDVKM. The V gene lost 7 bases and the J gene lost 0 bases, with 16 bases spanning the gap.

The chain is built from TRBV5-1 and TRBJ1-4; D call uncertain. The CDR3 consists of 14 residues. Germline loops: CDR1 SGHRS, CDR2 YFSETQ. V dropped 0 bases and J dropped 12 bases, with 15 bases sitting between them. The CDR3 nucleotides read TGCGCCAGCAGCTTGGCCCCCTTTATGGCTCAACTGTTTTTT. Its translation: CASSLAPFMAQLFF. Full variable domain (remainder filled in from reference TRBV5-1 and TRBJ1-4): KAGVTQTPRYLIKTRGQQVTLSCSPISGHRSVSWYQQTPGQGLQFLFEYFSETQRNKGNFPGRFSGRQFSNSRSEMNVSTLELGDSALYLCASSLAPFMAQLFFGSGTQLSVL.

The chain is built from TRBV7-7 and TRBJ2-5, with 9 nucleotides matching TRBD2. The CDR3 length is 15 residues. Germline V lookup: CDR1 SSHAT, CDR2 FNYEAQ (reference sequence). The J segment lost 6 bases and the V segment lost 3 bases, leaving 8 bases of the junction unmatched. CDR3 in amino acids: CASSLGLAGFKTQYF. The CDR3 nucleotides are TGTGCCAGCAGCTTGGGGCTAGCGGGGTTCAAGACCCAGTACTTC.

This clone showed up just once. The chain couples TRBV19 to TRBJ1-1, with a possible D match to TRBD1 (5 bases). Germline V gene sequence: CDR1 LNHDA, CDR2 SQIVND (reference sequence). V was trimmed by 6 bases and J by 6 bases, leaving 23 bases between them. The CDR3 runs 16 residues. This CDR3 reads CASRSSVRGDRAEAFF. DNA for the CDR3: TGTGCCAGTAGGAGTTCCGTGAGGGGCGATAGGGCTGAAGCTTTCTTT.

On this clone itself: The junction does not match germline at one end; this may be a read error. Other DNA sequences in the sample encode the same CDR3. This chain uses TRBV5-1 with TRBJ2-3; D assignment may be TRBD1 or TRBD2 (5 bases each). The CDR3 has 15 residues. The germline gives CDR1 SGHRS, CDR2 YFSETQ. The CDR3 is CASSRDGHSTDTQYF. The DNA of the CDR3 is TGCGCCAGCAGCCGGGACGGGCATAGCACGGATACGCAGTATTTT.

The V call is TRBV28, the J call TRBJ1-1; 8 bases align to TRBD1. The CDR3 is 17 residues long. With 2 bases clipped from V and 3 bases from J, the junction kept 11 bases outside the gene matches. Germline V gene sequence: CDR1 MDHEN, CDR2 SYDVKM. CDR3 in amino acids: CASSLGFWQGADTEAFF. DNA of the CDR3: TGTGCCAGCAGTTTAGGGTTTTGGCAGGGGGCCGACACTGAAGCTTTCTTT.

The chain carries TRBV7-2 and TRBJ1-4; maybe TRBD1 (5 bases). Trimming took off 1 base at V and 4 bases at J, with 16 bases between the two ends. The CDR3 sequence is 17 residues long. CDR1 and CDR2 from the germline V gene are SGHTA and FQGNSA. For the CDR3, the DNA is TGTGCCAGCAGCTTAGGCCGGGGGGAGAGGGGTAATGAAAAACTGTTTTTT. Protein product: CASSLGRGERGNEKLFF. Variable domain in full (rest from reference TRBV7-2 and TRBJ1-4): GAGVSQSPSNKVTEKGKDVELRCDPISGHTALYWYRQSLGQGLEFLIYFQGNSAPDKSGLPSDRFSAERTGGSVSTLTIQRTQQEDSAVYLCASSLGRGERGNEKLFFGSGTQLSVL.

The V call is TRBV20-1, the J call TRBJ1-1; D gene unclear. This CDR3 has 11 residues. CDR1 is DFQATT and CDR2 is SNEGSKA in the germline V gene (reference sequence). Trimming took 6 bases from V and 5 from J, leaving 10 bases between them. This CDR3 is CSASDRTEAFF. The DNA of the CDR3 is TGCAGTGCATCGGACCGGACTGAAGCTTTCTTT.

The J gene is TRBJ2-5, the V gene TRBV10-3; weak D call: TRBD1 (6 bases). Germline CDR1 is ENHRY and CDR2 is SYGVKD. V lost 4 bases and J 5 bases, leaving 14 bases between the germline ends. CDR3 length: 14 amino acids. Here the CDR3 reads CAISAGGQGETQYF. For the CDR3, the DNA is TGTGCCATCAGTGCTGGGGGCCAGGGGGAGACCCAGTACTTC.